A single sample is the source of the 8 T cell receptor beta chains below, sequenced in a study of cytomegalovirus exposure and HLA in healthy donors. The PCR had 60 Vbeta and 13 Jbeta primers. Produced via immunoSEQ multiplex PCR; TCRdb's table is partial and in-frame only. This sample has some 130,000 clones; around 77% occur once, and the top ten carry around 1.2%. The sequencing input was PBMCs. These receptors came from a man in his forties or fifties in good health and CMV-seronegative.

V is TRBV6-1 and J is TRBJ1-2; 10 nucleotides line up with TRBD1. The V and J ends lost 6 bases and 6 bases, in that order; junction bases with no gene match: 4. Germline CDR1 and CDR2: MNHNS and SASEGT. This CDR3 region has 13 residues. CDR3 sequence: CASRGQGWDGYTF. CDR3 nucleotide sequence: TGTGCCAGCAGGGGACAGGGGTGGGATGGCTACACCTTC.

The chain uses TRBV19 and TRBJ2-1; 9 bases align to TRBD2. Unmatched junction bases numbered 13, after V lost 3 bases and J lost 10 bases. The V gene's germline CDR1 is LNHDA and CDR2 SQIVND (reference sequence). The CDR3 sequence is 16 residues long. Written as DNA, the CDR3 is TGTGCCAGTAGTATTGGGCTAGCGGGAATACAATGGGAGCAGTTCTTC. Protein product: CASSIGLAGIQWEQFF.

The chain combines TRBV10-1 with TRBJ1-3, with D unclear. CDR3 size: 15 residues. CDR1 WNHNN and CDR2 SYGVQD come from the germline V gene (reference sequence). The V end was cut by 3 bases, the J end by 0 bases, with 9 bases between. CDR3 residues: CASSDRPGSGNTIYF. CDR3 bases: TGCGCCAGCAGTGATCGCCCAGGCTCTGGAAACACCATATATTTT.

This rearrangement joins TRBV6-5 to TRBJ2-7; 10 bases agree with TRBD2. The germline V gene has CDR1 MNHEY and CDR2 SVGAGI. The CDR3 is made up of 14 amino acids. V lost 5 bases, J lost 3 bases, and 4 bases stayed unmatched. The CDR3: CASSPSGSSYEQYF. DNA of the CDR3: TGTGCCAGCAGTCCTAGCGGGAGCAGCTACGAGCAGTACTTC.

This clone was seen just once. The chain is built from TRBV29-1 and TRBJ2-7; the match to TRBD2 covers 7 bases. V lost 5 bases, J lost 6 bases, and 13 bases stayed unmatched. Germline V gives CDR1 SQVTM, CDR2 ANQGSEA. The CDR3 extends over 14 amino acids. As DNA, the CDR3 is TGCAGCGTTCACTCGGGGCGGGAGACCCGCGAGCAGTACTTC. Encoded protein: CSVHSGRETREQYF.

The chain employs TRBV25-1 and TRBJ1-2, with a possible D match to TRBD1 (6 bases). The germline V gene encodes CDR1 MGHDK and CDR2 SYGVNS. The CDR3 extends over 14 amino acids. V was trimmed by 1 base and J by 7 bases, leaving 13 bases between them. The DNA of the CDR3 is TGTGCCAGCAGTGAATCTAGGGGGGGTAGTGGCTACACCTTC. Amino acid sequence: CASSESRGGSGYTF.

Concerning this clone: Mismatch with germline at one junction end may stem from a read error. The chain recombines TRBV7-9 with TRBJ1-5, with D possibly TRBD1 on 6 matching bases. The germline CDR1 and CDR2 sequences are SEHNR and FQNEAQ (reference sequence). This CDR3 is built from 13 residues. Here the CDR3 DNA reads TGTTCCAGCAGCCCCACAGGGTCTCAGCCCCAGCATTTT. The encoded protein is CSSSPTGSQPQHF.

This chain uses TRBV5-1 with TRBJ2-7, with TRBD2 matching 7 bases. The ends lost 4 bases at V and 4 bases at J; junction bases unmatched: 2. The CDR3 sequence is 12 residues long. The germline V gene encodes CDR1 SGHRS and CDR2 YFSETQ. The CDR3 sequence is CASSPGGYEQYF. The CDR3 coding sequence is TGCGCCAGCAGCCCGGGGGGTTACGAGCAGTACTTC.